One sample yielded the 8 T cell receptor beta chains listed below, sequenced in a study of blood T cells in healthy people across ages. Primed by a sample-barcoded 5' primer and a J-beta primer mix, a second PCR proceeded for about 6 to 12 cycles. TCRdb re-analysed the 5' RACE reads in MiXCR, keeping a single row per CDR3 protein. Among approximately 690,000 distinct CDR3 sequences, about 54% were seen once, and the ten largest hold approximately 40%. The material sequenced was blood. The origin of the receptors is a man in his 60s in good health.

On this clonotype itself: At one boundary the junction diverges from the germline segment, which might be a read error. The chain joins TRBV29-1 to TRBJ1-2; D might be TRBD1 (6 bases). The CDR3 extends over 15 amino acids. CDR1 and CDR2 (germline): SQVTM, ANQGSEA. The CDR3 region is CSVEAGAQANYGHTF. The CDR3 nucleotides are TGCAGCGTTGAGGCAGGGGCCCAAGCTAACTATGGCCACACCTTC.

This clonotype has more than one count but fewer than ten. The V gene is TRBV20-1, the J gene TRBJ1-4; no clear D gene. V lost 4 bases to trimming and J lost 7 bases, with 16 bases between them. This CDR3 region has 14 residues. Germline assignment: CDR1 DFQATT and CDR2 SNEGSKA (reference sequence). The CDR3 DNA reads as TGCAGTGCTAACCGGGAGGCTGCGGGTGAAAAACTGTTTTTT. This codes for CSANREAAGEKLFF.

This clonotype was seen a few times. J is TRBJ2-1 and V is TRBV12-3 or TRBV12-4; 9 positions agree with TRBD2. Germline trimming cut 6 bases from V and 4 bases from J; bases unmatched to any gene: 7. The length of the CDR3 is 15 residues. CDR3 sequence: CASRSAGGNYNEQFF. The DNA for the CDR3 is TGTGCCAGCAGGTCAGCGGGGGGTAATTACAATGAGCAGTTCTTC.

This clonotype was seen more than once but under ten times. V and J are TRBV11-2 and TRBJ2-4; 10 nucleotides match TRBD1. This CDR3 region has 19 residues. Germline CDR1 SGHAT, CDR2 FQNNGV. V lost 2 bases, J lost 0 bases, and 10 bases stayed unmatched. The CDR3 region is CASSLYPDRGGGAKNIQYF. The CDR3 nucleotides read TGTGCCAGCAGCTTATACCCGGACAGGGGGGGGGGAGCCAAAAACATTCAGTACTTC. Full variable domain (missing parts from reference TRBV11-2 and TRBJ2-4): EAGVAQSPRYKIIEKRQSVAFWCNPISGHATLYWYQQILGQGPKLLIQFQNNGVVDDSQLPKDRFSAERLKGVDSTLKIQPAKLEDSAVYLCASSLYPDRGGGAKNIQYFGAGTRLSVL.

V is TRBV5-1 and J is TRBJ2-1; TRBD1 agrees at 9 bases. The J call may not be correct, given that the DNA end is closer to TRBJ2-7. Germline CDR1 is SGHRS and CDR2 is YFSETQ. This CDR3 comprises 16 residues. The CDR3 DNA reads TGCGCCAGCAGCCCCCGACAGGGGGGCTCCTACAATGAGCAGTACTTC. The encoded protein is CASSPRQGGSYNEQYF.

A word on this clonotype: Germline and junction disagree at one end, which may indicate a read error. The V and J genes are TRBV7-9 and TRBJ2-1; 9 bases align to TRBD2. This CDR3 is built from 16 residues. The germline V gene has CDR1 SEHNR and CDR2 FQNEAQ (reference sequence). The CDR3 DNA sequence: TGTGCCAGCAGCTCCGCAGCGGGGGGAACCTACAAGGAGCAGTTCTTC. It is translated as CASSSAAGGTYKEQFF.

The CDR3 reads CSAPHRSDEQYF. The CDR3, as DNA: TGCAGTGCACCCCACAGGTCGGACGAGCAGTACTTC. The chain recombines TRBV20-1 with TRBJ2-7; D is possibly TRBD1 (5 bases). The germline CDR1 and CDR2 sequences are DFQATT and SNEGSKA (reference sequence). The CDR3 has 12 residues. Trimming left V 6 bases short and J 5 bases short, with 14 bases between.

The rearrangement joins TRBV15 to TRBJ1-6, with TRBD1 matching 9 bases. Germline CDR1 is LNHNV and CDR2 is YYDKDF (reference sequence). J gave up 9 bases and V 4 bases, and 10 bases lay outside the gene matches. The CDR3 extends over 16 amino acids. The CDR3 spells CATSINPGQGSSPLHF. CDR3 in DNA: TGTGCCACCAGCATAAATCCGGGACAGGGAAGTTCACCCCTCCACTTT.